The source of this T cell receptor (beta chain) is a study of blood T cells in healthy people across ages. Overall study findings and caveats: Those diversity estimates obtained from one million T cells were thought to be underestimates. PBMCs that were unsorted prevented a conclusive naive versus antigen-experienced comparison. Samples with more naive T cells showed higher observed beta diversity.

Trimming took 5 bases from V and 3 from J, leaving 17 bases between them. The length of the CDR3 is 15 residues. The germline V gene has CDR1 SEHNR and CDR2 FQNEAQ (reference sequence). Next came a second PCR, run for about 6 to 12 cycles, which used a sample-barcoded 5' primer along with a J-beta primer mix. Each CDR3 protein gets one entry after TCRdb re-called the 5' RACE reads with MiXCR. The profile shows 1.6 million or so distinct CDR3 sequences, around 36% of them singletons. This clonotype has a handful of counts. Its antigen is unknown. The sample comprised blood. This clonotype was obtained from a woman younger than 45 in good health. The chain employs TRBV7-9 and TRBJ2-7; the D is unclear. The CDR3 DNA follows: TGTGCCAGCAGCCCCCCCAGCCAACTCGACTACGAGCAGTACTTC. This encodes CASSPPSQLDYEQYF.